This TCR beta chain was observed in a study of cytomegalovirus exposure and HLA in healthy donors. General observations from the study: The investigators catalogued 164 TCR beta chains as cytomegalovirus-associated. Both high specificity and high sensitivity reportedly marked the classifier's diagnosis of cytomegalovirus status.

The V segment lost 6 bases and the J segment 4 bases; nucleotides outside the gene matches: 9. The CDR3 runs 15 residues. Per the germline V gene, CDR1 is MNHNY and CDR2 is SVGAGI (reference sequence). This clone was detected only a few times. Antigen specificity is unknown. The assay was immunoSEQ multiplex PCR, and TCRdb's table has in-frame clones only and misses some. Of some 160,000 clones listed, roughly nine tenths are singletons. The clonotype was recovered from a man aged 18 to 29 in good health and CMV-seronegative. The V call is TRBV6-6, the J call TRBJ1-2; 9 nucleotides agree with TRBD1. What was sequenced was PBMCs. The DNA of the CDR3 is TGTGCCAGCAGACAACAGGGGGCGCTCGGCTATGGCTACACCTTC. As protein: CASRQQGALGYGYTF.